The sequence of this TCR beta chain was determined in a study of vaccination and CD4 T cells after COVID-19. Study background: Each control culture was treated with a CEFX pool, an HIV-1 Nef pool, or no peptide.

Treatment reported: roughly 10-day PBMC culture with coronavirus spike peptide pools or control peptides (ViraFEST assay). The unexposed donor's CD4+ T cells were collected before the COVID-19 pandemic (2011-2018). Days 3 and 7 were when half the medium was replaced with fresh IL-2 medium. Negative selection isolated the CD4+ T cells once the cells had been cultured for about ten days. Sequencing of the DNA from cultured CD4+ T cells was carried out with the Oncomine TCR Beta short-read assay. TCRdb re-called the PCR reads with MiXCR, one entry per CDR3 protein. The repertoire holds around 6,800 distinct CDR3 sequences, with roughly two fifths as singletons. Remarks on this clonotype: The antigen remains undetermined.

Trimming at V came to 0 bases and at J to 4 bases, leaving 8 bases not matched to a gene. There are 17 residues in the CDR3. CDR1 DFQATT and CDR2 SNEGSKA come from the germline V gene (reference sequence). The clonotype was recovered from a human donor in good health. The chain couples TRBV20-1 to TRBJ1-6; 8 bases align to TRBD1. Sample: CD4+ T cells from blood, cultured in vitro. The CDR3 sequence: CSARETGAPIYNSPLHF. The CDR3 bases are TGCAGTGCTAGAGAGACAGGGGCCCCTATATATAATTCACCCCTCCACTTT.